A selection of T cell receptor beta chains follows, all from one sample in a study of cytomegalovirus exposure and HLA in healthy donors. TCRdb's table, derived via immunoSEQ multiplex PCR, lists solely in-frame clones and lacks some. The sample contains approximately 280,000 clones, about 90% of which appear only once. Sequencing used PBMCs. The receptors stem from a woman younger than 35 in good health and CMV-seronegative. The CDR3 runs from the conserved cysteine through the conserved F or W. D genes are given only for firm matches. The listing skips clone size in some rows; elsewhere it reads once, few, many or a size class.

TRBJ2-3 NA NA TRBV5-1 TGCGCCAGCAGCTTGGCCCCTGGGCCCCCGGCGACATATACGCAGTATTTT CASSLAPGPPATYTQYF
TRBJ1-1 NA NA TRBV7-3 TGTGCCAGCAGCTTAATAATCAACACTGAAGCTTTCTTT CASSLIINTEAFF
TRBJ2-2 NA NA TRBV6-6 TGTGCCAGCAGTTATGTCGGGCAGGGAAACACCGGGGAGCTGTTTTTT CASSYVGQGNTGELFF
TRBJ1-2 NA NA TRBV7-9 TGTGCCAGCAGCCCTTCCATCGTTGACAGCCCTAACTATGGCTACACCTTC CASSPSIVDSPNYGYTF
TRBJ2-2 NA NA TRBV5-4 TGTGCCAGCAGCTTGGGACAGGTTTTAACCGGGGAGCTGTTTTTT CASSLGQVLTGELFF
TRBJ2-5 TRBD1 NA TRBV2 TGTGCCAGCAGTTCGGACAGGGGCCCATTGCAAGAGACCCAGTACTTC CASSSDRGPLQETQYF
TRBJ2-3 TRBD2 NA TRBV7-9 TGTGCCAGCAGCAGACCGACGGGACTAGCGGGGACCACAGATACGCAGTATTTT CASSRPTGLAGTTDTQYF
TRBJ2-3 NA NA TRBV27 TGTGCCAGCAGTTTTGGAGGTAGGATTTCGACAGATACGCAGTATTTT CASSFGGRISTDTQYF
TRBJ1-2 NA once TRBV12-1 TGTGCCAGCCTACAGGGTACCCTGAACTATGGCTACACCTTC CASLQGTLNYGYTF
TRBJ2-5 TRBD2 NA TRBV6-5 TGTGCCAGCAGGATGGGGGGGTTGGTTCAAGAGACCCAGTACTTC CASRMGGLVQETQYF
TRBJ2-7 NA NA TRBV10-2 TGCGCCCCCCGCCTGGCCAGGGCCAACGAGCAGTACTTC CAPRLARANEQYF
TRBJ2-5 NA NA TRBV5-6 TGTGCCAGCAGCGGCGACATGGATCAAGAGACCCAGTACTTC CASSGDMDQETQYF
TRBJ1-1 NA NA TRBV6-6 TGTGCCAGCAGTTACTCGAGAGTAGGGGACTCTGAAGCTTTCTTT CASSYSRVGDSEAFF
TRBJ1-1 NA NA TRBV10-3 TGTGCCATCAGTGAGGGTGACAGGTACACTGAAGCTTTCTTT CAISEGDRYTEAFF
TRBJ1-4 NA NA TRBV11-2 TGTGCCAGCAGCTTAGATCTGGTTGGGGGCCTTCGTGAAAAACTGTTTTTT CASSLDLVGGLREKLFF
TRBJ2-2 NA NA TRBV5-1 TGCGCCAGCAGCTCGGACAGCTCGAACACCGGGGAGCTGTTTTTT CASSSDSSNTGELFF
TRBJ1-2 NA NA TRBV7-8 TGTGCCAGCAGCTCCGGACACAACTATGGCTACACCTTC CASSSGHNYGYTF
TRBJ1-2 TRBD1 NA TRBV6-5 TGTGCCAGCAGAACGACAGGGGTATACTATGGCTACACCTTC CASRTTGVYYGYTF
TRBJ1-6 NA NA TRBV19 TGTGCCAGTAGTACCACGGGGAGCTCCTATAATTCACCCCTCCACTTT CASSTTGSSYNSPLHF
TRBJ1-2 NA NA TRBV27 TGTGCCAGCACCCGAACAGGGACCCAGAAGAACTATGGCTACACCTTC CASTRTGTQKNYGYTF
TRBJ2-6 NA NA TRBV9 TGTGCCAGCAGCGTAGCAGGTGGGGCCAACGTCCTGACTTTC CASSVAGGANVLTF
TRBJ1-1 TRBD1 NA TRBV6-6 TGTGCCAGCAGTTGGACCCCCGGGACAGTAGCTTTCTTT CASSWTPGTVAFF
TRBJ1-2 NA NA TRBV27 TGTGCCAGCAGTTTCAAGGGAGACTATGGCTACACCTTC CASSFKGDYGYTF
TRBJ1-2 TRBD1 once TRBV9 TGTGCCAGCAGCGACTGGGACAGTAACTATGGCTACACCTTC CASSDWDSNYGYTF
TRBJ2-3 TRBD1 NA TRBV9 TGTGCCAGCAGCCCCACAGGGGCCCCCACAGATACGCAGTATTTT CASSPTGAPTDTQYF
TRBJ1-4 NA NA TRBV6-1 TGTGCCAGCAGTGTCATAGCAGACTCTAATGAAAAACTGTTTTTT CASSVIADSNEKLFF
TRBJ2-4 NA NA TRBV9 TGTGCCAGCAGCGGAGGGAATCCCACAGCCAAAAACATTCAGTACTTC CASSGGNPTAKNIQYF
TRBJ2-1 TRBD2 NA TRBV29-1 TGCACCTTTGTCGGGGGGACCTCCTACAATGAGCAGTTCTTC CTFVGGTSYNEQFF
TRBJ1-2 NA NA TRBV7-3 TGTGCCAGCAGCTTCAACAGGGTCGGGGGCTACACCTTC CASSFNRVGGYTF
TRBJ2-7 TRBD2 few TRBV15 TGTGCCACCAGCAGAAGCCCTGGCGGGGGAATCTACGAGCAGTACTTC CATSRSPGGGIYEQYF
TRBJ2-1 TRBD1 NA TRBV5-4 TGTGCCAGCGCCCAGGGACAGGGAACCTACAATGAGCAGTTCTTC CASAQGQGTYNEQFF